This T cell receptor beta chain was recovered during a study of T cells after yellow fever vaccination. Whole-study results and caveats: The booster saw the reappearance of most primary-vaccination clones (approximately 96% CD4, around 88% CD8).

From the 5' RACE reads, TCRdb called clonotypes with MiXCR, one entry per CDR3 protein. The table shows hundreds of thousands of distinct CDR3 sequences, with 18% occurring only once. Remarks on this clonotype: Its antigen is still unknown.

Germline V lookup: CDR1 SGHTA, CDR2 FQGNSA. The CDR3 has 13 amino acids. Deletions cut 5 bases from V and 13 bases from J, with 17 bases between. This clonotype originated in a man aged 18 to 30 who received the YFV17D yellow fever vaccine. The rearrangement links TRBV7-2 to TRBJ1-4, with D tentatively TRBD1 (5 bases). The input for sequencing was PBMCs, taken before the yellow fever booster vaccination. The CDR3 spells CASSQLDQGTLFF. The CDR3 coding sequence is TGTGCCAGCAGCCAATTGGACCAAGGGACACTGTTTTTT.